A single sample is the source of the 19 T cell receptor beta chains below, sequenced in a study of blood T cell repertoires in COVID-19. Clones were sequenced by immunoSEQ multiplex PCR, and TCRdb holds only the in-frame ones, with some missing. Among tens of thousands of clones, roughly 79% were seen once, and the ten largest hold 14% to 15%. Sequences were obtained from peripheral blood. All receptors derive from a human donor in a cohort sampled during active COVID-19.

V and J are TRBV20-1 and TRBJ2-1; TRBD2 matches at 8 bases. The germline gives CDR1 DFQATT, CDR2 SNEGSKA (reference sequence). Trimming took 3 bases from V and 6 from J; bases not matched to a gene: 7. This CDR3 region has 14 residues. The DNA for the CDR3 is TGCAGTGCTAGTACGAGCGGGGGTGGCAATGAGCAGTTCTTC. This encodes CSASTSGGGNEQFF.

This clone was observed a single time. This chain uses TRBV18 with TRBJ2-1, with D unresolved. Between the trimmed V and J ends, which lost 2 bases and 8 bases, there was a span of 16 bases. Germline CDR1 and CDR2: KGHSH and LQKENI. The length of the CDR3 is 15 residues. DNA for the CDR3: TGTGCCAGCTCACCAAGCCTAAAAGCGTCCGATGAGCAGTTCTTC. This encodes CASSPSLKASDEQFF.

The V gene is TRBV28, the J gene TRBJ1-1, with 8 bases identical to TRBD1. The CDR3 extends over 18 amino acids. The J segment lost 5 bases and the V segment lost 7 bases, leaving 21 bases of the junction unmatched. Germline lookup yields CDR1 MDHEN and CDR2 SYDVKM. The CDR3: CASIPPLGQGAPGTEAFF. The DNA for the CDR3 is TGTGCCAGCATCCCGCCCCTTGGTCAGGGGGCGCCCGGGACTGAAGCTTTCTTT.

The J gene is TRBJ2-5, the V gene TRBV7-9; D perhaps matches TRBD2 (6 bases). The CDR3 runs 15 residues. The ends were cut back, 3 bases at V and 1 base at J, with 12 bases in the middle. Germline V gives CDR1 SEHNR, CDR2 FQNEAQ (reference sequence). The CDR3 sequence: CASSFMGGFQETQYF. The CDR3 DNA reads TGTGCCAGCAGCTTTATGGGGGGATTCCAAGAGACCCAGTACTTC.

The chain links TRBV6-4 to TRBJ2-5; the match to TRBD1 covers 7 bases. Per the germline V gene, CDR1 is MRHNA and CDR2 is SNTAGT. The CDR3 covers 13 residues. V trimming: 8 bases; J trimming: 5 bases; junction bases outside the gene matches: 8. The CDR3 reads CASAIRDSETQYF. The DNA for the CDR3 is TGTGCCAGCGCGATCAGGGACAGTGAGACCCAGTACTTC.

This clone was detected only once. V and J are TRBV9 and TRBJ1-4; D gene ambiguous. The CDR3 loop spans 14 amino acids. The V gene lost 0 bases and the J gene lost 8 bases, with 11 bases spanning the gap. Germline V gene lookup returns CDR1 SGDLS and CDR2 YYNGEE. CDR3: CASSVGPREEKLFF. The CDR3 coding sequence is TGTGCCAGCAGCGTAGGGCCTCGGGAGGAAAAACTGTTTTTT. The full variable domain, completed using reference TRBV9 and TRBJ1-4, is DSGVTQTPKHLITATGQRVTLRCSPRSGDLSVYWYQQSLDQGLQFLIQYYNGEERAKGNILERFSAQQFPDLHSELNLSSLELGDSALYFCASSVGPREEKLFFGSGTQLSVL.

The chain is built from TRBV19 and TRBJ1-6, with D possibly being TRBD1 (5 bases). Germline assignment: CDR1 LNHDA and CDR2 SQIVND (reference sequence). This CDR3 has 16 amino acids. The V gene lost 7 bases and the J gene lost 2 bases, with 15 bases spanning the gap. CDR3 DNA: TGTGCCAGTATCCCGCAGGGAGGAACCTATAATTCACCCCTCCACTTT. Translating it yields CASIPQGGTYNSPLHF.

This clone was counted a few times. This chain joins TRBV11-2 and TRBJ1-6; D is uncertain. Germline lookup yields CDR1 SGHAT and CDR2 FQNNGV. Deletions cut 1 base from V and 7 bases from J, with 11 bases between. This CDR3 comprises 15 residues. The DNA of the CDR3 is TGTGCCAGCAGCTTAGGCACTACAAGCAATTCACCCCTCCACTTT. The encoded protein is CASSLGTTSNSPLHF.

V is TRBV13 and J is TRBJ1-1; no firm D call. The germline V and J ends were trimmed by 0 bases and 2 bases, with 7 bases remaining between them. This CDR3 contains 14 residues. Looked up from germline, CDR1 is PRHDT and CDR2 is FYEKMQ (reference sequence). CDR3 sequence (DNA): TGTGCCAGCAGCTTAGGTGGCCGTAACACTGAAGCTTTCTTT. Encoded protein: CASSLGGRNTEAFF.

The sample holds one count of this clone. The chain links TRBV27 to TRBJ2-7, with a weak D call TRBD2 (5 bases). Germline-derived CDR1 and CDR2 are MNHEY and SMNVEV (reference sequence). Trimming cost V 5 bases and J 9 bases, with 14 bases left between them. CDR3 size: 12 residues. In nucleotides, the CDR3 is TGTGCCAGCAGTCCCCATTTGGGAGTGCAGTACTTC. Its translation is CASSPHLGVQYF.

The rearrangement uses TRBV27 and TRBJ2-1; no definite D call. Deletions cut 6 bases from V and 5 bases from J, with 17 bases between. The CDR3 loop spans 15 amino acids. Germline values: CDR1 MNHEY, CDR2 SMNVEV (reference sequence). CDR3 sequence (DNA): TGTGCCAGCAGCCGCGCCTCAGCGACCAACAATGAGCAGTTCTTC. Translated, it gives CASSRASATNNEQFF.

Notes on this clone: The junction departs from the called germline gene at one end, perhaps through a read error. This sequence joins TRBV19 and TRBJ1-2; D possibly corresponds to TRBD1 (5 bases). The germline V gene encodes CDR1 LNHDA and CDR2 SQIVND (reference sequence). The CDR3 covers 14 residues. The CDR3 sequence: CTSSIRGGEYGYTF. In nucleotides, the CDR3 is TGTACCAGTAGTATTCGGGGAGGGGAATATGGCTACACCTTC.

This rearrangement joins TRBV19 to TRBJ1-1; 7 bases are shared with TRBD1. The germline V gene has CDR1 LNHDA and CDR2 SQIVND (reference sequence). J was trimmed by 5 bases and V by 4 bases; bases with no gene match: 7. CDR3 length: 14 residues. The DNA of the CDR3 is TGTGCCAGTAGTAGGACAGGTACGTTGACTGAAGCTTTCTTT. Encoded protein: CASSRTGTLTEAFF.

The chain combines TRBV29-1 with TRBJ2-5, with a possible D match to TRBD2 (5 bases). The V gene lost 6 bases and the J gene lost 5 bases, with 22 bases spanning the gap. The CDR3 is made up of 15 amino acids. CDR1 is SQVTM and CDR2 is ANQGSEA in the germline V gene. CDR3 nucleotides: TGCAGCGTAGTACCGTCGTTGTCAGGCGGGGAGACCCAGTACTTC. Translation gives CSVVPSLSGGETQYF.

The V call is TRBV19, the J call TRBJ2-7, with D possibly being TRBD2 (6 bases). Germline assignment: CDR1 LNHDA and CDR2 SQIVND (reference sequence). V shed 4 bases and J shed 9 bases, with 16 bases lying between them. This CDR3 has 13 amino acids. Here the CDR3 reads CASSTGPMGGQYF. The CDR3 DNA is TGTGCCAGTAGTACCGGGCCGATGGGGGGGCAGTACTTC.

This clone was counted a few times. In DNA, the CDR3 is TGTGCCAGCAGGACACTAGCGGGGGAGGCCCAGTACTTC. Its protein is CASRTLAGEAQYF. The V call is TRBV7-8, the J call TRBJ2-5; TRBD2 aligns across 11 bases. The germline CDR1 and CDR2 sequences are SGHVS and FQNEAQ. The CDR3 is made up of 13 amino acids. J lost 9 bases, V lost 6 bases, and 6 bases had no gene match. The variable domain in full, with the rest retrieved from reference TRBV7-8 and TRBJ2-5, is GAGVSQSPRYKVAKRGQDVALRCDPISGHVSLFWYQQALGQGPEFLTYFQNEAQLDKSGLPSDRFFAERPEGSVSTLKIQRTQQEDSAVYLCASRTLAGEAQYFGPGTRLLVL.

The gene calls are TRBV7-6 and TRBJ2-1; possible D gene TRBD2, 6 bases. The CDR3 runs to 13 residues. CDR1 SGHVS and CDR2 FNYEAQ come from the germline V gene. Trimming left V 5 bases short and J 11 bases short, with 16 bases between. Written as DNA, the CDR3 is TGTGCCAGCAGCACGGGGACTCCCCCTAAGCAGTTCTTC. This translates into CASSTGTPPKQFF.

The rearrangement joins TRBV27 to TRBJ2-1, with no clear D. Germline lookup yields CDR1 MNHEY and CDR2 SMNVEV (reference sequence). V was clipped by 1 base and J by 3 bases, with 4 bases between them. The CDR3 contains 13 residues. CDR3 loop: CASSLFGYNEQFF. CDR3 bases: TGTGCCAGCAGTTTATTCGGCTACAATGAGCAGTTCTTC.

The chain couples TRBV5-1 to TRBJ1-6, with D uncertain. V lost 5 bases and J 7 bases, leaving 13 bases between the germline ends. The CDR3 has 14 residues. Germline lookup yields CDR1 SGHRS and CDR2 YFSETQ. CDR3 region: CASSRTPGNSPLHF. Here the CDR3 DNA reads TGCGCCAGCAGTCGGACGCCGGGGAATTCACCCCTCCACTTT.